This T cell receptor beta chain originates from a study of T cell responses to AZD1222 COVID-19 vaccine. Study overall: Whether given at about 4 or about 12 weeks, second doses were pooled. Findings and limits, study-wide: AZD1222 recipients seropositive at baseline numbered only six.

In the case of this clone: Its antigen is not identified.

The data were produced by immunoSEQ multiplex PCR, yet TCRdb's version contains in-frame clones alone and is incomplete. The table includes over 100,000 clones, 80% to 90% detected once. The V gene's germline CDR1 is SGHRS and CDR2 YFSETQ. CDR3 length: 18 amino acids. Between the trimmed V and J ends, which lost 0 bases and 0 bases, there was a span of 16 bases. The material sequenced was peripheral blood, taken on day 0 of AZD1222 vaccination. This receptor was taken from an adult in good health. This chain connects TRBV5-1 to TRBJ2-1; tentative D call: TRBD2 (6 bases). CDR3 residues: CASSLGLGGNPSYNEQFF. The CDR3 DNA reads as TGCGCCAGCAGCTTGGGTCTCGGGGGAAACCCCTCCTACAATGAGCAGTTCTTC. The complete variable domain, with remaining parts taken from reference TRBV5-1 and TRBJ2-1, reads KAGVTQTPRYLIKTRGQQVTLSCSPISGHRSVSWYQQTPGQGLQFLFEYFSETQRNKGNFPGRFSGRQFSNSRSEMNVSTLELGDSALYLCASSLGLGGNPSYNEQFFGPGTRLTVL.